The clone carrying this TCR beta chain was picked up many times. Its antigen is as yet unknown. This entry is derived from a study of read filtering for tumor transcriptome and immune sequencing. Overall study context: Among patients, approximately 16 were male and more than 12 female, aged roughly 45 to 80 (mean about 69). Overall study findings and caveats: This fraction held mixed bone marrow immune cells after CD138-negative sorting.

The CDR3 sequence is 17 residues long. J gave up 4 bases and V 4 bases, and 14 bases lay outside the gene matches. CDR1 is SQVTM and CDR2 is ANQGSEA in the germline V gene. This library used around 0.4 ug RNA and molecular barcoded adaptors spanning alpha/delta and beta/gamma chains. One entry per CDR3 protein, called by TCRdb with MiXCR from the reads. The sample carries around 44,000 distinct CDR3 sequences, 10% to 15% recorded once. V is TRBV29-1 and J is TRBJ1-1, with TRBD1 identical over 11 bases. The TCR sequence derives from a donor aged 40 or older with multiple myeloma. The sample was a population of CD138-negative cells sorted from bone marrow. CDR3 nucleotide sequence: TGCAGCGTTGCCGGGACAGGGGGGAGCGGGCGTATCACTGAAGCTTTCTTT. Protein: CSVAGTGGSGRITEAFF.